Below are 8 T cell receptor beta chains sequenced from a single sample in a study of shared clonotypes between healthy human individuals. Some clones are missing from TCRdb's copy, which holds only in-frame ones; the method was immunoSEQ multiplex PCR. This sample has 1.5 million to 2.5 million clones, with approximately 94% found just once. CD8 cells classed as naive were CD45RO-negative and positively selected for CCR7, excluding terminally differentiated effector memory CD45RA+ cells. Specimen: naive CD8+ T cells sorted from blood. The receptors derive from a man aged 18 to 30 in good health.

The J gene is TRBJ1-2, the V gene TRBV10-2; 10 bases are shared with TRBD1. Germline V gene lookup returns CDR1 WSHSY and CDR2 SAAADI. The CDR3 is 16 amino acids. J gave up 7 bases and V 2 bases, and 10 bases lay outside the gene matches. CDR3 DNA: TGCGCCAGCAGTGAGACACCGGGACAGGGGAGGTTTGGCTACACCTTC. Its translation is CASSETPGQGRFGYTF.

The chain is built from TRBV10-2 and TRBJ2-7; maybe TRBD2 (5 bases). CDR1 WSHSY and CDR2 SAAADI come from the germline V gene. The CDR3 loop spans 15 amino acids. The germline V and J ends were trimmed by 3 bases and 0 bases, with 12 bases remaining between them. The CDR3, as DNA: TGCGCCAGCAGTGACGGACTCGGAAGCTCCTACGAGCAGTACTTC. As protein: CASSDGLGSSYEQYF.

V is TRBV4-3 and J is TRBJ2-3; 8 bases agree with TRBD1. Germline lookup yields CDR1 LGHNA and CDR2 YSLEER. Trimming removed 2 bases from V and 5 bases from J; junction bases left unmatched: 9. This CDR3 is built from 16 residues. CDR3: CASSQLTGVTRDTQYF. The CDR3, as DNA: TGCGCCAGCAGCCAATTGACAGGGGTGACGAGAGATACGCAGTATTTT.

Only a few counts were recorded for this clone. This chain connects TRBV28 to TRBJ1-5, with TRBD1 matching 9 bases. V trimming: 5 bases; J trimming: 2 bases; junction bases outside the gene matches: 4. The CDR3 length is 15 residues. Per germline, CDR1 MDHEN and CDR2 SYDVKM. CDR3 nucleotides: TGTGCCAGCAGTCCTAGGACAGGGGGCAATCAGCCCCAGCATTTT. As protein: CASSPRTGGNQPQHF. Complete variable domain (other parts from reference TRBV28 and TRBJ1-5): DVKVTQSSRYLVKRTGEKVFLECVQDMDHENMFWYRQDPGLGLRLIYFSYDVKMKEKGDIPEGYSVSREKKERFSLILESASTNQTSMYLCASSPRTGGNQPQHFGDGTRLSIL.

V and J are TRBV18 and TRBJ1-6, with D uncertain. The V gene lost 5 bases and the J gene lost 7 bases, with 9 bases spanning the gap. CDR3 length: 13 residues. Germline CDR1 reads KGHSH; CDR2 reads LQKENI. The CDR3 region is CASSLAKNSPLHF. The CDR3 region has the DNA TGTGCCAGCTCATTGGCCAAAAATTCACCCCTCCACTTT.

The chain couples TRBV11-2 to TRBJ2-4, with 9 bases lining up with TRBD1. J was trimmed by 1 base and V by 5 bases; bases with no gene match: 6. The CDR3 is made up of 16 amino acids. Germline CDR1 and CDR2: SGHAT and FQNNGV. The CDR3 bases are TGTGCCAGCAGCAATCGGGACAGGGACGCCAAAAACATTCAGTACTTC. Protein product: CASSNRDRDAKNIQYF.

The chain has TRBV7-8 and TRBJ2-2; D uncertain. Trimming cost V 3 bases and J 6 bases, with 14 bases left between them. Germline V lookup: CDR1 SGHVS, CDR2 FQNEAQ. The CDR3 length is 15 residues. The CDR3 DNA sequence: TGTGCCAGCAGCTTTGACGACCCAGGACCCGGGGAGCTGTTTTTT. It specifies CASSFDDPGPGELFF.

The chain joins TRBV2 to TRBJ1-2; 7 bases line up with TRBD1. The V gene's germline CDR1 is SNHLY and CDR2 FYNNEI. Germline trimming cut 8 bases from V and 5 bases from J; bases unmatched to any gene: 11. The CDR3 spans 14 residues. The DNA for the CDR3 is TGTGCCAGCTCTCTGGGGGACAGCCGTTATGGCTACACCTTC. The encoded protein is CASSLGDSRYGYTF.